This T cell receptor (beta chain) appears in the sequencing data of a study of T-cell memory formation after mild COVID-19. Regarding the study as a whole: Among CD4+ contracting clones, most were CM and EM, and CD8+ ones EMRA.

A few counts support this clonotype. Its antigen remains unknown. Each CDR3 protein is one row after TCRdb ran MiXCR on the 5' RACE reads. The data contain about 120,000 distinct CDR3 sequences, around a fifth of them singletons. Germline V gene data show CDR1 as SQVTM and CDR2 as ANQGSEA. Trimming removed 8 bases from V and 5 bases from J, with 18 bases in between. CDR3 size: 13 residues. Sequenced: PBMCs or a T cell subset sorted from them (not recorded which). V is TRBV29-1 and J is TRBJ2-5; weak D call: TRBD2 (6 bases). The source of this sequence is a young man who had mild COVID-19 (a few samples of this study predate the infection). Cell type and time point are not known. In DNA form, the CDR3 reads TGCAGCTCGAGTAAGGGCGGGATCGAGACCCAGTACTTC. This codes for CSSSKGGIETQYF.